This TCR beta chain was captured by sequencing in a study of T cell responses to AZD1222 COVID-19 vaccine. Whole-study context: Second-dose timings of about 4 or about 12 weeks were pooled. General study findings and limits: Seropositive at baseline were only a handful of AZD1222 recipients.

The CDR3 contains 18 residues. V lost 5 bases and J 0 bases, leaving 20 bases between the germline ends. Germline CDR1 is SEHNR and CDR2 is FQNEAQ (reference sequence). Remarks on this clone: The antigen is undetermined.

Assay used: immunoSEQ multiplex PCR; TCRdb lists only in-frame clones, some missing. The sample yields 80,000 to 100,000 clones, 80% to 90% seen once. The clonotype originates from an adult in good health. This chain links TRBV7-9 with TRBJ2-1; D is perhaps TRBD1 or TRBD2 (5 bases each). The sequenced sample was peripheral blood, obtained on day 0 of AZD1222 vaccination. For the CDR3, the DNA is TGTGCCAGCAGCCCGGACCCGGGGCTGGAGAGCTCCTACAATGAGCAGTTCTTC. As protein: CASSPDPGLESSYNEQFF.